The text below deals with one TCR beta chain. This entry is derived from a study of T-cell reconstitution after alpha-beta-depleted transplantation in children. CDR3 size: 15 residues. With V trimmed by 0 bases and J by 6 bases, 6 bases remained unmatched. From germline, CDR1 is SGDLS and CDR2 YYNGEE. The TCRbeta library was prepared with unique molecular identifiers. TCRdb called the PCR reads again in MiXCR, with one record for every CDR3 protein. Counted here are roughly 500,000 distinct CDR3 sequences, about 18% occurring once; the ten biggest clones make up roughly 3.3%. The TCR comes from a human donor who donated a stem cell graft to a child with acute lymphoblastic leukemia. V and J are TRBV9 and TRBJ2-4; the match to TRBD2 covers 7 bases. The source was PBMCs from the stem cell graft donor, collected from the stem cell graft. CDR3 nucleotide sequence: TGTGCCAGCAGCGTAGGCGGGGGTCAGACAAACATTCAGTACTTC. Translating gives CASSVGGGQTNIQYF. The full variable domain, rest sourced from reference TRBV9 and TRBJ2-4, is DSGVTQTPKHLITATGQRVTLRCSPRSGDLSVYWYQQSLDQGLQFLIQYYNGEERAKGNILERFSAQQFPDLHSELNLSSLELGDSALYFCASSVGGGQTNIQYFGAGTRLSVL.